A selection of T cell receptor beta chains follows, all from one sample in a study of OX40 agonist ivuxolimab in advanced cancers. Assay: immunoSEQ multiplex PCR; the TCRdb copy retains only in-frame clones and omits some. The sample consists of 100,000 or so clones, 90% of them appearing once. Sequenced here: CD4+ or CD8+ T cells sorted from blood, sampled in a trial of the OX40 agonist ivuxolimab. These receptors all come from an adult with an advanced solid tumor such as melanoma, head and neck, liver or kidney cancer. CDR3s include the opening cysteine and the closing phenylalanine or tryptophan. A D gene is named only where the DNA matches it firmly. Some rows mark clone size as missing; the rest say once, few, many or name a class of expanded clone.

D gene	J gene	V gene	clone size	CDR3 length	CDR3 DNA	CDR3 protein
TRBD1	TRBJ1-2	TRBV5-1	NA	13	TGCGCCAGCAGCTGGGGACAGGGCGGCGGCTACACCTTC	CASSWGQGGGYTF
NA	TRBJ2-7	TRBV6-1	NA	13	TGTGCCAGCATGAGGACCGGCTCCTACGAGCAGTACTTC	CASMRTGSYEQYF
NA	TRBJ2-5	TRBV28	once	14	TGTGCCAGCAGTTTATATAGGTTCCAAGAGACCCAGTACTTC	CASSLYRFQETQYF
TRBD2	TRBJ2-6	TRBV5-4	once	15	TGTGCCAGCAGCCCCAGCGGGGCTGGGGCCAACGTCCTGACTTTC	CASSPSGAGANVLTF
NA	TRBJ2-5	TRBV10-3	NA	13	TGTGCCATCAGTGAAGGACAGCAAGAGACCCAGTACTTC	CAISEGQQETQYF
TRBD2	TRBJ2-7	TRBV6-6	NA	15	TGTGCCAGCAGTTACTCGCAGCGGGGCTCCTACGAGCAGTACTTC	CASSYSQRGSYEQYF
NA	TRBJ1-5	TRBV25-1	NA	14	TGTGCCAGCAGTGAAGCGGGAACAGGGCAGCCCCAGCATTTT	CASSEAGTGQPQHF
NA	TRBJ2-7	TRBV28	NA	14	TGTGCCAGCAGTCCCGACCGGAGCTCCTACGAGCAGTACTTC	CASSPDRSSYEQYF
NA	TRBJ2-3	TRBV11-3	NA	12	TGTGCCAGCAGCTCAGGAACAGATACGCAGTATTTT	CASSSGTDTQYF
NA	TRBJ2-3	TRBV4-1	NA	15	TGCGCCAGCAGCCAAGATAGGGCGGGGCGGGATACGCAGTATTTT	CASSQDRAGRDTQYF
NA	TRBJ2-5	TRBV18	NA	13	TGTGCCAGCTCGCGGGCTTCGCGGGAGACCCAGTACTTC	CASSRASRETQYF
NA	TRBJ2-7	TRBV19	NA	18	TGTGCCAGTAGTATTGGGCGGTGGGGGAGCGGGTCGTCCTACGAGCAGTACTTC	CASSIGRWGSGSSYEQYF
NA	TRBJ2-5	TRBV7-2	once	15	TGTGCCAGCAGCTTAGTTCCGCGGAACCAAGAGACCCAGTACTTC	CASSLVPRNQETQYF
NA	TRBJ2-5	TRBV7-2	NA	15	TGTGCCAGCAGCCCCCAACGGGGGACCGGGGAGACCCAGTACTTC	CASSPQRGTGETQYF
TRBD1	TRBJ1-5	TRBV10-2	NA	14	TGCGCCAGCAGCATGACAGGGCGGGGGCAGCCCCAGCATTTT	CASSMTGRGQPQHF
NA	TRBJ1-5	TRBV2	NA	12	TGTGCCAGCAGTGAAGCGCAAGCGGACCAGCATTTT	CASSEAQADQHF
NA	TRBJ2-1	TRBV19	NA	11	TGTGCCAGTAGTCTGGCGGGTGAGCAGTTCTTC	CASSLAGEQFF
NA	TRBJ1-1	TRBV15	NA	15	TGTGCCACCAGCAGAGGCAGGGCTTTGGACACTGAAGCTTTCTTT	CATSRGRALDTEAFF
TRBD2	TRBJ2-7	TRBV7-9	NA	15	TGTGCCAGCAGCTTTTCAGGGACTAGCGGGTACGAGCAGTACTTC	CASSFSGTSGYEQYF
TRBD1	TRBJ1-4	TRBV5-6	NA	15	TGTGCCAGCAGCTCCGAGACAGGGTTCGGTGAAAAACTGTTTTTT	CASSSETGFGEKLFF
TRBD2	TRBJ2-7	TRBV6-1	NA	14	TGTGCCAGCAGTGAAAGGCTAGCGGGAGCACAGCAGTACTTC	CASSERLAGAQQYF
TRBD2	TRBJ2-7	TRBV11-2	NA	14	TGTGCCAGCAGCTTAAAAGCGGGGGCCTACGAGCAGTACTTC	CASSLKAGAYEQYF
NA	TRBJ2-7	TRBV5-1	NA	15	TGCGCCAGCAGGACCATCTCGACAAGCGATGGGGAGCAGTACTTC	CASRTISTSDGEQYF
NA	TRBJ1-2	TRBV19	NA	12	TGTGCCAGTAGTATAAAAGGGGAAGGCTACACCTTC	CASSIKGEGYTF
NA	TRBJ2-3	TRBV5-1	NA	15	TGCGCCAGCAGACGGGACGGTGCTAGCACAGATACGCAGTATTTT	CASRRDGASTDTQYF
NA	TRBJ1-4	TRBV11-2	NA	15	TGTGCCAGCAGCTTTGGCAGGGGCCATGATGAAAAACTGTTTTTT	CASSFGRGHDEKLFF
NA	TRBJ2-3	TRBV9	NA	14	TGTGCCAGCAGCGTCTCACCGGAGCCCTTTAAGCAGTATTTT	CASSVSPEPFKQYF
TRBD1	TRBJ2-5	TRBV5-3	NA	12	TGTGCCAGAGGGCAGGGGGCAAAGACCCAGTACTTC	CARGQGAKTQYF
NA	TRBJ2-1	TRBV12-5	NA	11	TGTGCTAGTGGTTGGGGGGATGAGCAGTTCTTC	CASGWGDEQFF
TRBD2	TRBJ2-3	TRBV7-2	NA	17	TGTGCCAGCAGCCCGGGACTAGCGGGAAGGAGGACAGATACGCAGTATTTT	CASSPGLAGRRTDTQYF
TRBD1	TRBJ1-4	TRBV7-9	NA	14	TGTGCCAGCAGCCAAGGACAGGGGAATGAAAAACTGTTTTTT	CASSQGQGNEKLFF
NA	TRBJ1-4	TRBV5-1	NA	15	TGCGCCAGCAGCTTGGAAGGGTTAACTAATGAAAAACTGTTTTTT	CASSLEGLTNEKLFF
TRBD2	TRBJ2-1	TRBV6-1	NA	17	TGTGCCAGCAGTGAAGAGGCTAGCGGGGTTCCCTACAATGAGCAGTTCTTC	CASSEEASGVPYNEQFF
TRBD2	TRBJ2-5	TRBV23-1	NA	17	TGCGCCAGCAGTCCCTCTCTAGCGGGAGGGTGCCGAGAGACCCAGTACTTC	CASSPSLAGGCRETQYF
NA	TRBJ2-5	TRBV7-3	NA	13	TGTGCCAGCAGCTTAAGCGTCGGAGAGACCCAGTACTTC	CASSLSVGETQYF
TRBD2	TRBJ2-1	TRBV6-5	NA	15	TGTGCCAGCAGTTACTCCTCTAGCGGGAACAATGAGCAGTTCTTC	CASSYSSSGNNEQFF
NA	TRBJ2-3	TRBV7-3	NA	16	TGTGCCAGCAGCTTAGCGCAGGGGGGTCGGACAGATACGCAGTATTTT	CASSLAQGGRTDTQYF
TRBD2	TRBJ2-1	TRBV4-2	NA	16	TGTGCCAGCAGCGCGCATACTAGCGGGACATCGAATGAGCAGTTCTTC	CASSAHTSGTSNEQFF
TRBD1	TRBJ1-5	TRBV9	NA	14	TGTGCCAGCAGCGTGGGACAGGAAAGTCAGCCCCAGCATTTT	CASSVGQESQPQHF
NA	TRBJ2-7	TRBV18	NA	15	TGTGCCAGCTCACCATGGAAGGCTGGCTCCTACGAGCAGTACTTC	CASSPWKAGSYEQYF
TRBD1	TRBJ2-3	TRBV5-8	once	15	TGTGCCAGCAGCTTCAGGACAGGTAGCACAGATACGCAGTATTTT	CASSFRTGSTDTQYF
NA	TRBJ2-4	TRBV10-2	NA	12	TGCGCCAGCAGTGAGGAGGGGTACATTCAGTACTTC	CASSEEGYIQYF
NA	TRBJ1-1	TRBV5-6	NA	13	TGTGCCAGCAGCTTCGGCAGGAACACTGAAGCTTTCTTT	CASSFGRNTEAFF
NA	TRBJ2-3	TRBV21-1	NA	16	TGTGCCAGCAGCAAAGCTCCCCGGGAGAATGTAGATACGCAGTATTTT	CASSKAPRENVDTQYF
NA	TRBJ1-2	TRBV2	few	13	TGTGCCAGCAGTGCCCTTCCGACAGCGGGCTACACCTTC	CASSALPTAGYTF
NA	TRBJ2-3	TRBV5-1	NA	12	TGCGCCAGCAGAGTTGGGGCAGATACGCAGTATTTT	CASRVGADTQYF
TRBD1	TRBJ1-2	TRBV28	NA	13	TGTGCCAGCAGCCTGACAGGGAACTATGGCTACACCTTC	CASSLTGNYGYTF
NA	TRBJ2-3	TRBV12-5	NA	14	TGTGCTAGTGGTTTAGGGCAGGGCCCAGATACGCAGTATTTT	CASGLGQGPDTQYF